This T cell receptor beta chain originates from a study of identical twins. TCRdb re-called the 5' RACE reads through MiXCR, storing one row per CDR3 protein. The table lists 450,000 to 600,000 distinct CDR3 sequences, 20% to 25% of them singletons. Between the trimmed V and J ends, which lost 3 bases and 10 bases, there was a span of 21 bases. The germline CDR1 and CDR2 sequences are SQVTM and ANQGSEA. This CDR3 region has 14 residues. The sample was also linked to a second study, of yellow fever vaccine responses in identical twins.

The chain joins TRBV29-1 to TRBJ1-1; D call uncertain. This sequence originates from a woman aged 18-30 years in good health. Material for sequencing was CD4+ T cells sorted from blood. The CDR3 DNA reads as TGCAGCGTTGATACGGGGTCGTTTTCTTCCAGAGCTTTCTTT. Protein: CSVDTGSFSSRAFF.